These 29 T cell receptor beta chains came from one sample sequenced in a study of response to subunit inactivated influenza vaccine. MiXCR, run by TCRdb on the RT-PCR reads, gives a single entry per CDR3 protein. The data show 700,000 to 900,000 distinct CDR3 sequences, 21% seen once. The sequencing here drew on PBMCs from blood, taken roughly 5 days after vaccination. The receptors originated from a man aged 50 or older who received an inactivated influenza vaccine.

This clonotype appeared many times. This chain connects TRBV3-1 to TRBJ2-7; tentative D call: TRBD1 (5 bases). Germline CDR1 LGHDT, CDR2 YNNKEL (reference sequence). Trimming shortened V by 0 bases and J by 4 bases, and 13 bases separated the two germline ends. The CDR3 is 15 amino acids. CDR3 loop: CASSQELGAAYEQYF. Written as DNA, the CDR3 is TGTGCCAGCAGCCAAGAGCTAGGGGCCGCTTACGAGCAGTACTTC.

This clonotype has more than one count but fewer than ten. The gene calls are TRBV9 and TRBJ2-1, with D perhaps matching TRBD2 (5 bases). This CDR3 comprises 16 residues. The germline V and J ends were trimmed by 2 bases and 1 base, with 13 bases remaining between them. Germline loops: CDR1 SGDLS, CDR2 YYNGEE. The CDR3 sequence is CASSVGLASSYNEQFF. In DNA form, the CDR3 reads TGTGCCAGCAGCGTCGGGCTAGCCTCATCCTACAATGAGCAGTTCTTC.

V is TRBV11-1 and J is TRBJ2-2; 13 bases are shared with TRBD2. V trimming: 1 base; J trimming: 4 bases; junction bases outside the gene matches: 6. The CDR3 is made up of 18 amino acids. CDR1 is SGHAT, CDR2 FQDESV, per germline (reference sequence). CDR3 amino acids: CASSLVPRTSGSTGELFF. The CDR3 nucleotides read TGTGCCAGCAGCTTAGTCCCCAGGACTAGCGGGAGCACCGGGGAGCTGTTTTTT. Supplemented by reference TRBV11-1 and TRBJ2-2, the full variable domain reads EAEVAQSPRYKITEKSQAVAFWCDPISGHATLYWYRQILGQGPELLVQFQDESVVDDSQLPKDRFSAERLKGVDSTLKIQPAELGDSAMYLCASSLVPRTSGSTGELFFGEGSRLTVL.

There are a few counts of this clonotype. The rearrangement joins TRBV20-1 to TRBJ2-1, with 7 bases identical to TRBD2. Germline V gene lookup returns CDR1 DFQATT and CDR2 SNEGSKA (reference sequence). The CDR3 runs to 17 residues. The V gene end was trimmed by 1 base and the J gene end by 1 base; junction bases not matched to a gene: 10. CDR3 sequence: CSARAIAGGGSYNEQFF. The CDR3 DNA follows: TGCAGTGCTAGAGCCATCGCTGGCGGGGGATCCTACAATGAGCAGTTCTTC.

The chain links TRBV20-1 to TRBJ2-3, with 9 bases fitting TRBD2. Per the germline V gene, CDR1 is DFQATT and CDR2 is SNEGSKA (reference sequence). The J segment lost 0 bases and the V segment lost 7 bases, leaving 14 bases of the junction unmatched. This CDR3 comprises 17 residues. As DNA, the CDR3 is TGCAGTGGGGCTAGCGGGACCTCTTCGTCTAGCACAGATACGCAGTATTTT. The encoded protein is CSGASGTSSSSTDTQYF.

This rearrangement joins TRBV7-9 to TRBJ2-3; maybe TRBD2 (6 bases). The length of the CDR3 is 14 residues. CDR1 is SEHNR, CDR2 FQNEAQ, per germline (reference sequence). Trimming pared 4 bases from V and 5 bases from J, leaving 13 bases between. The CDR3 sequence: CASSSGTPKDTQYF. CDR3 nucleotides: TGTGCCAGCAGCTCCGGGACTCCCAAAGATACGCAGTATTTT.

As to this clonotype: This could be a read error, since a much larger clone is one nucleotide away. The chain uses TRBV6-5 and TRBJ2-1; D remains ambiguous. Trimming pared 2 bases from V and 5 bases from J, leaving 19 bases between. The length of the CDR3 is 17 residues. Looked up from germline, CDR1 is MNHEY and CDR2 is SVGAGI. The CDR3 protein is CASSYPYSRRPNNEQFF. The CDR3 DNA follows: TGTGCCAGCAGTTACCCATACAGCAGGAGACCCAACAATGAGCAGTTCTTC.

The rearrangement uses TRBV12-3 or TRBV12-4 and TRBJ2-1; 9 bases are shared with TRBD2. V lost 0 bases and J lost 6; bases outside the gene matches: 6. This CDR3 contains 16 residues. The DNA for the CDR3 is TGTGCCAGCAGTTTAGCGCGGTTAGCGGGAGTCAATGAGCAGTTCTTC. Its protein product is CASSLARLAGVNEQFF.

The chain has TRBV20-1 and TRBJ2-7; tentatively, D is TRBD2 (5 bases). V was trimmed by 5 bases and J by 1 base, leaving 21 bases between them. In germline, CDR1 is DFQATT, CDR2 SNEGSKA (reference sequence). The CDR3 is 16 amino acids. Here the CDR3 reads CSAGGGRPWSSYEQYF. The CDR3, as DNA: TGCAGTGCTGGAGGCGGACGTCCGTGGTCGTCCTACGAGCAGTACTTC.

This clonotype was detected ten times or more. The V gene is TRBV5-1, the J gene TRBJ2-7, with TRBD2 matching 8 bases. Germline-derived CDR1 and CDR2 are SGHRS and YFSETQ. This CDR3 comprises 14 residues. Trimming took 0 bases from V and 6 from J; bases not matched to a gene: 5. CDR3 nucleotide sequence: TGCGCCAGCAGCTTGGCCAGCGGGAGCCGCGAGCAGTACTTC. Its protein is CASSLASGSREQYF. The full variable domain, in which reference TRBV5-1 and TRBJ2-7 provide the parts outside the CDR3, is KAGVTQTPRYLIKTRGQQVTLSCSPISGHRSVSWYQQTPGQGLQFLFEYFSETQRNKGNFPGRFSGRQFSNSRSEMNVSTLELGDSALYLCASSLASGSREQYFGPGTRLTVT.

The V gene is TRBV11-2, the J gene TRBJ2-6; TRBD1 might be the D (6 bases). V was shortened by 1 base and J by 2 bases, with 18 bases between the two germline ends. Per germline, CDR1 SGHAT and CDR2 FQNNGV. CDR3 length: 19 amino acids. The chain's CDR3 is CASSLVQGPSFAGANVLTF. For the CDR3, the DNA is TGTGCCAGCAGCTTAGTCCAGGGGCCATCTTTTGCTGGGGCCAACGTCCTGACTTTC.

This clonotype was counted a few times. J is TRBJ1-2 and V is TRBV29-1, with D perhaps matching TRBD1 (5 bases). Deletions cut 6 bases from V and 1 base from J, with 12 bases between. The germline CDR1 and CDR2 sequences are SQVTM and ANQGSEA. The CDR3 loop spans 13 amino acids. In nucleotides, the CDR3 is TGCAGCGTCCGAAAGAGGGGTAACTATGGCTACACCTTC. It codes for CSVRKRGNYGYTF.

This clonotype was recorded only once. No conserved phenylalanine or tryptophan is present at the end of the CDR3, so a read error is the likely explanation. The DNA for the CDR3 is TGCAGTGCTAGGGCACTAGCGGGAGGCTACGAGCAGTACTCC. Translation gives CSARALAGGYEQYS. The chain carries TRBV20-1 and TRBJ2-7; 12 bases are a match to TRBD2. Germline trimming cut 3 bases from V and 3 bases from J; bases unmatched to any gene: 3. The CDR3 is 14 residues long. The V gene's germline CDR1 is DFQATT and CDR2 SNEGSKA (reference sequence).

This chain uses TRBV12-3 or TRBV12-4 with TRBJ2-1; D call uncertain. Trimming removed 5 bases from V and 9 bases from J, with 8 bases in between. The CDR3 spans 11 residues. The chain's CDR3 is CASSAGFEQFF. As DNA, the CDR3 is TGTGCCAGCAGTGCTGGGTTTGAGCAGTTCTTC.

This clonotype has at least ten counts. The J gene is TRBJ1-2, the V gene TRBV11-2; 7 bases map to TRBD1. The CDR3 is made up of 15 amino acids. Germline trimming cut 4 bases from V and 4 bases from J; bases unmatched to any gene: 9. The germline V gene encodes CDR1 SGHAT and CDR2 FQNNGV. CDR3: CASSSTTGLTYGYTF. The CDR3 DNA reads TGTGCCAGCAGCTCCACGACAGGGCTTACCTATGGCTACACCTTC. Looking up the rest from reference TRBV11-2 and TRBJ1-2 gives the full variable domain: EAGVAQSPRYKIIEKRQSVAFWCNPISGHATLYWYQQILGQGPKLLIQFQNNGVVDDSQLPKDRFSAERLKGVDSTLKIQPAKLEDSAVYLCASSSTTGLTYGYTFGSGTRLTVV.

CDR3 residues: CASRRIGRGEKLFF. Written as DNA, the CDR3 is TGTGCCAGCAGGCGGATTGGTAGAGGGGAAAAACTGTTTTTT. The genes are TRBV11-2 and TRBJ1-4; no definite D call. Germline loops: CDR1 SGHAT, CDR2 FQNNGV. CDR3 length: 14 residues. V lost 6 bases to trimming and J lost 8 bases, with 16 bases between them.

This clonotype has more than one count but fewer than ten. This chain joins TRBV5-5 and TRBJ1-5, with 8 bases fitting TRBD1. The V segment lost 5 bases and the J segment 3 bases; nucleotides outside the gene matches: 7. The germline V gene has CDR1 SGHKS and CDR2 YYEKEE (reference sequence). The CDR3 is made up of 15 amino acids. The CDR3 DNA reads TGTGCCAGCAGTCGGACAGGGTCATCCAATCAGCCCCAGCATTTT. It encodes CASSRTGSSNQPQHF. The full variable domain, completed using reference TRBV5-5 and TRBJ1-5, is DAGVTQSPTHLIKTRGQQVTLRCSPISGHKSVSWYQQVLGQGPQFIFQYYEKEERGRGNFPDRFSARQFPNYSSELNVNALLLGDSALYLCASSRTGSSNQPQHFGDGTRLSIL.

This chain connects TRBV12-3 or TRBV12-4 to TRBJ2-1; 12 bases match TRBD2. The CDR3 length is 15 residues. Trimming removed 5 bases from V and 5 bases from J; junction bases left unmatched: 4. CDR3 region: CASSKRLAGDNEQFF. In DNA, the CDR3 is TGTGCCAGCAGTAAAAGACTAGCGGGAGACAATGAGCAGTTCTTC.

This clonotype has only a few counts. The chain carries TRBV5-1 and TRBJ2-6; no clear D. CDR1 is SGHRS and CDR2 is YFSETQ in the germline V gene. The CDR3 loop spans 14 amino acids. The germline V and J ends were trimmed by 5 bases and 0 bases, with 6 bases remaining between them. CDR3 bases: TGCGCCAGCAGTGTGGTCTCTGGGGCCAACGTCCTGACTTTC. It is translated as CASSVVSGANVLTF.

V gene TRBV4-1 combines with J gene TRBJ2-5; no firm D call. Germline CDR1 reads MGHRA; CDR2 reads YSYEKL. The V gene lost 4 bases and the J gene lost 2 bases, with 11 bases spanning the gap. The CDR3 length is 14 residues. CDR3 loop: CASSPSRRQETQYF. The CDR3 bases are TGCGCCAGCAGCCCGTCACGGCGGCAAGAGACCCAGTACTTC.

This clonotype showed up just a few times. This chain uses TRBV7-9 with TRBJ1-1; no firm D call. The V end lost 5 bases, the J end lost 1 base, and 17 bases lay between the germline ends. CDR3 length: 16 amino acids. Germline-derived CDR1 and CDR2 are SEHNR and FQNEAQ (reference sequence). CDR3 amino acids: CASSPQIGLSNTEAFF. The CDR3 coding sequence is TGTGCCAGCAGCCCTCAGATCGGATTATCGAACACTGAAGCTTTCTTT.

The CDR3 region has the DNA TGCGCCAGCAGCGCGAGTGGACAGATGTACAATGAGCAGTTCTTC. It is translated as CASSASGQMYNEQFF. The rearrangement joins TRBV5-1 to TRBJ2-1; possibly TRBD1 for D (6 bases). V lost 4 bases to trimming and J lost 4 bases, with 15 bases between them. Germline values: CDR1 SGHRS, CDR2 YFSETQ. The CDR3 totals 15 residues.

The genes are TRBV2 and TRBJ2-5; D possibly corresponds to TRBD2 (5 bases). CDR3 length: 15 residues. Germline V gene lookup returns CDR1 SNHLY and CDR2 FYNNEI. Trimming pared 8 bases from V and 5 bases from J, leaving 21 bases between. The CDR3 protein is CASVRETGFQETQYF. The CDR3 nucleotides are TGTGCCAGCGTGAGGGAAACGGGATTTCAGGAGACCCAGTACTTC.

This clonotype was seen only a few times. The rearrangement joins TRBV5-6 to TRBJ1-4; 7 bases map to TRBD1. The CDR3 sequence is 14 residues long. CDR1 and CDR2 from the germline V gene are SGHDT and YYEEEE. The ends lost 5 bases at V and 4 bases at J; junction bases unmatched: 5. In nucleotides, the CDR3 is TGTGCCAGCAGGCTACAGGGGATTAATGAAAAACTGTTTTTT. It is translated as CASRLQGINEKLFF. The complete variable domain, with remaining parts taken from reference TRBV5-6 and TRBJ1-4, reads DAGVTQSPTHLIKTRGQQVTLRCSPKSGHDTVSWYQQALGQGPQFIFQYYEEEERQRGNFPDRFSGHQFPNYSSELNVNALLLGDSALYLCASRLQGINEKLFFGSGTQLSVL.

DNA of the CDR3: TGTGCCAGCAGCTATACAGGGTTGGATGAGCAGTTCTTC. Translated, it gives CASSYTGLDEQFF. The rearrangement links TRBV6-6 to TRBJ2-1; D may be TRBD1 (6 bases). Trimming cost V 6 bases and J 8 bases, with 14 bases left between them. The CDR3 length is 13 residues. Germline values: CDR1 MNHNY, CDR2 SVGAGI (reference sequence).

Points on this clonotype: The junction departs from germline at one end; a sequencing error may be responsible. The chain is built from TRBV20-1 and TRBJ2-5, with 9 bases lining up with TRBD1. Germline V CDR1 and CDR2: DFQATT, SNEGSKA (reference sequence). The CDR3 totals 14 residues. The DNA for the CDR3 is TGCAGTGCGTCCGGGACAGGGAGGCAAGAGACCCGGTACTTC. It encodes CSASGTGRQETRYF.

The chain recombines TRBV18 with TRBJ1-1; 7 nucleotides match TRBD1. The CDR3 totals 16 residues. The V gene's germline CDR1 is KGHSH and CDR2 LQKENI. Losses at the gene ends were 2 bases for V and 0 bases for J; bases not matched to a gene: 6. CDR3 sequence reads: CASSPSTGTVNTEAFF. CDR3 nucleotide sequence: TGTGCCAGCTCACCATCGACAGGGACGGTGAACACTGAAGCTTTCTTT.

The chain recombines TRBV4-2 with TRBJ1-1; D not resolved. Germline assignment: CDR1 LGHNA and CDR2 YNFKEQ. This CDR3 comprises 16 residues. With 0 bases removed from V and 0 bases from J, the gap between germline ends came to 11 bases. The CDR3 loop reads CASSQDRAGLNTEAFF. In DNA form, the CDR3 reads TGTGCCAGCAGCCAAGATAGGGCAGGACTGAACACTGAAGCTTTCTTT.

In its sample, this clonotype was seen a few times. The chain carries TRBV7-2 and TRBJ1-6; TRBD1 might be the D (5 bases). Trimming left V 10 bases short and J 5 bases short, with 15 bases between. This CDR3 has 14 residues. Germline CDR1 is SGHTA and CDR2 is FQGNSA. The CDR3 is CATPSRGDNSPLHF. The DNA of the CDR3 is TGTGCCACTCCTTCGAGGGGCGATAATTCACCCCTCCACTTT.